This T cell receptor beta chain is from a study of monozygotic twins with cystic fibrosis. Study-wide results and caveats: The repertoire was suggested to be naive-dominated, clonality median roughly 0.0089.

The repertoire was sequenced with immunoSEQ multiplex PCR; TCRdb's copy has only in-frame clones and lacks some. The sample records tens of thousands of clones, about 86% being singletons. About this clone: Its antigen remains unidentified.

The CDR3 extends over 15 amino acids. CDR1 MGHRA and CDR2 YSYEKL come from the germline V gene. V dropped 4 bases and J dropped 0; count of bases not matched to a gene: 3. This TCR was sampled from a woman aged 25-40 years with cystic fibrosis. The sequenced sample was blood. The rearrangement links TRBV4-1 to TRBJ2-7; 10 bases map to TRBD2. The CDR3 nucleotides read TGCGCCAGCAGCCTCCTAGCGGGGGCCTCCTACGAGCAGTACTTC. It encodes CASSLLAGASYEQYF.